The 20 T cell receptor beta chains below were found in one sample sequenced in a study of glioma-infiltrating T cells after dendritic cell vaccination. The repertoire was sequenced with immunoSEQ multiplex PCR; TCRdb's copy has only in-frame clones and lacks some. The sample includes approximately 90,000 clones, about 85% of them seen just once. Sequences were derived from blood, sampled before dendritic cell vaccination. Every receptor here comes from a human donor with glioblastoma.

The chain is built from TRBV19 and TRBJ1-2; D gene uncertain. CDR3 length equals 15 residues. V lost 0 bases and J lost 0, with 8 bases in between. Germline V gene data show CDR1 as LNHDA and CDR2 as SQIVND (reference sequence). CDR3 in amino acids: CASSIEGRPNYGYTF. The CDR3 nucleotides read TGTGCCAGTAGTATAGAGGGCAGGCCTAACTATGGCTACACCTTC.

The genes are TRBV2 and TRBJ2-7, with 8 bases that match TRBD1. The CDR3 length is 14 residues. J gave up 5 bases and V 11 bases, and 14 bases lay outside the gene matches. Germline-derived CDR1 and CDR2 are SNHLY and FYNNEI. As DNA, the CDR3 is TGTGCCGACAGGGGAGGCACGTCCCATGACGAGCAGTACTTC. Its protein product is CADRGGTSHDEQYF.

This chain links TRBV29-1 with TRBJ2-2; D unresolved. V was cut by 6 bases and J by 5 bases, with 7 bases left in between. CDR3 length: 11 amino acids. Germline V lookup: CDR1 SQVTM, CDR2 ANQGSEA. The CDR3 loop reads CSVRVTGELFF. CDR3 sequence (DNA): TGCAGCGTCCGGGTGACCGGGGAGCTGTTTTTT.

CDR3 nucleotides: TGTGCCACCAGCAGAGACACTTCTAACTATGGCTACACCTTC. Translated: CATSRDTSNYGYTF. The chain uses TRBV15 and TRBJ1-2; D call uncertain. The CDR3 loop spans 14 amino acids. Looked up from germline, CDR1 is LNHNV and CDR2 is YYDKDF (reference sequence). V was shortened by 0 bases and J by 0 bases, with 5 bases between the two germline ends.

CDR3 protein: CASRSGLAGAYEQYF. The CDR3, as DNA: TGTGCCAGCAGGTCGGGACTAGCGGGCGCCTACGAGCAGTACTTC. The V gene is TRBV6-5, the J gene TRBJ2-7; 12 nucleotides agree with TRBD2. The CDR3 totals 15 residues. Germline values: CDR1 MNHEY, CDR2 SVGAGI. The trim removed 6 bases at V and 2 bases at J, leaving 5 bases unmatched.

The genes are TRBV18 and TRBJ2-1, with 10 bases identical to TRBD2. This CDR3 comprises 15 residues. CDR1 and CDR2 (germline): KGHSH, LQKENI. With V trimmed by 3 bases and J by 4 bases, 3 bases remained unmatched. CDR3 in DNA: TGTGCCAGCTCACCGACTAGCGGGTTTTACAATGAGCAGTTCTTC. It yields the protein CASSPTSGFYNEQFF.

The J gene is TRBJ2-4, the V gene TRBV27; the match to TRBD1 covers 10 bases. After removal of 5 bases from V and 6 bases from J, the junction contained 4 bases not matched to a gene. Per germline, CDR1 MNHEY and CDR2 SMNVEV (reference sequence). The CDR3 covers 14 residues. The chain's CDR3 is CASSLGQGVNIQYF. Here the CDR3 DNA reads TGTGCCAGCAGTCTCGGACAGGGGGTAAACATTCAGTACTTC.

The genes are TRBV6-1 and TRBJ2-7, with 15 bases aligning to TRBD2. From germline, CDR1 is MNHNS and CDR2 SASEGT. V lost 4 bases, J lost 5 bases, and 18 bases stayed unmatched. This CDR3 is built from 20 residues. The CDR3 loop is CASSGLLGTSGGFWVDEQYF. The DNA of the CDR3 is TGTGCCAGCAGTGGGCTCCTCGGGACTAGCGGGGGGTTTTGGGTCGACGAGCAGTACTTC.

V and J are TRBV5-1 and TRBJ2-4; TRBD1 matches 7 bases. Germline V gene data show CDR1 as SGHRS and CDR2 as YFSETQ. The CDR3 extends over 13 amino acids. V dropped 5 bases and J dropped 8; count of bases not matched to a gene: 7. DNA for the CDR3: TGCGCCAGCAGTATAGGGGGCGTTGACATTCAGTACTTC. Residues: CASSIGGVDIQYF. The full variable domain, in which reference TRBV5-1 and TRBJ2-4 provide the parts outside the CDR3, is KAGVTQTPRYLIKTRGQQVTLSCSPISGHRSVSWYQQTPGQGLQFLFEYFSETQRNKGNFPGRFSGRQFSNSRSEMNVSTLELGDSALYLCASSIGGVDIQYFGAGTRLSVL.

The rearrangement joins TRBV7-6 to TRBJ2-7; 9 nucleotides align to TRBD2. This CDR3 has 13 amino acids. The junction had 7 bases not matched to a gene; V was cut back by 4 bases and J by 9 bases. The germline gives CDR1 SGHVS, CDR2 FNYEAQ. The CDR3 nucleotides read TGTGCCAGCAGCTCCCCTGAGCGGGGGGCGCAGTACTTC. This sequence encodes CASSSPERGAQYF.

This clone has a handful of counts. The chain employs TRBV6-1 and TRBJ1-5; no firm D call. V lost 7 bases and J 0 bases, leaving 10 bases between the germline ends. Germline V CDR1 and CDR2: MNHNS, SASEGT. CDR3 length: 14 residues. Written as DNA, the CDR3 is TGTGCCAGCATTGCATTCGGTAGCAATCAGCCCCAGCATTTT. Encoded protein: CASIAFGSNQPQHF.

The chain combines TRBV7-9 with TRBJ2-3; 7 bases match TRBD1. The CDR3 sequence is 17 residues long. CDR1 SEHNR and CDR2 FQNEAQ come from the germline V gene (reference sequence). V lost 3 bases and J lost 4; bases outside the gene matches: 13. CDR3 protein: CASSLGRDSFFPDTQYF. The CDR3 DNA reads TGTGCCAGCAGCTTGGGCCGGGACAGTTTTTTCCCAGATACGCAGTATTTT. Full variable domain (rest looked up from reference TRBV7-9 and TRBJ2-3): DTGVSQNPRHKITKRGQNVTFRCDPISEHNRLYWYRQTLGQGPEFLTYFQNEAQLEKSRLLSDRFSAERPKGSFSTLEIQRTEQGDSAMYLCASSLGRDSFFPDTQYFGPGTRLTVL.

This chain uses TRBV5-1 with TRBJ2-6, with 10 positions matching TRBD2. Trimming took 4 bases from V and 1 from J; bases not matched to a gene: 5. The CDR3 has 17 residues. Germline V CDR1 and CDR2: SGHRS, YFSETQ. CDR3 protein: CASSLEAGGSGANVLTF. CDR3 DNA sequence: TGCGCCAGCAGCCTCGAAGCGGGGGGGTCTGGGGCCAACGTCCTGACTTTC. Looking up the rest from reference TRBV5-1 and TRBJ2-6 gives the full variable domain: KAGVTQTPRYLIKTRGQQVTLSCSPISGHRSVSWYQQTPGQGLQFLFEYFSETQRNKGNFPGRFSGRQFSNSRSEMNVSTLELGDSALYLCASSLEAGGSGANVLTFGAGSRLTVL.

CDR3 DNA: TGTGCCAGCAGTTACGGTGGACCGCCGGGGGGCGGCTACACCTTC. Encoded protein: CASSYGGPPGGGYTF. J is TRBJ1-2 and V is TRBV6-5; perhaps TRBD1 as D (6 bases). CDR1 and CDR2 from the germline V gene are MNHEY and SVGAGI. Trimming pared 2 bases from V and 8 bases from J, leaving 18 bases between. CDR3 length: 15 residues.

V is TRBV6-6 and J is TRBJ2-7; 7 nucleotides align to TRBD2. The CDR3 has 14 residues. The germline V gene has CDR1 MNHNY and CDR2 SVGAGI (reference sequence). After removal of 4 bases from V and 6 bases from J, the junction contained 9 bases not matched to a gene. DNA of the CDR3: TGTGCCAGCAGTTCTGGGAGGGGAGCGGGCGAGCAGTACTTC. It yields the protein CASSSGRGAGEQYF.

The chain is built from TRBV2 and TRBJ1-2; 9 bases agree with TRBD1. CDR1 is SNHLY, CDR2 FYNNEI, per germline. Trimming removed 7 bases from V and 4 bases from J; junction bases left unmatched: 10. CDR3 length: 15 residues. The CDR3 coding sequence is TGTGCCAGCAAAGGACAGGGGATTGGGGTCTATGGCTACACCTTC. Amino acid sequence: CASKGQGIGVYGYTF.

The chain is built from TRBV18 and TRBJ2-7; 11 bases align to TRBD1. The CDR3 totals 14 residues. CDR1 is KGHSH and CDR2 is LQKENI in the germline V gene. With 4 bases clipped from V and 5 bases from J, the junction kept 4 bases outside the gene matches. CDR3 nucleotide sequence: TGTGCCAGCTCACGGACAGGGGGCTTGAACGAGCAGTACTTC. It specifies CASSRTGGLNEQYF.

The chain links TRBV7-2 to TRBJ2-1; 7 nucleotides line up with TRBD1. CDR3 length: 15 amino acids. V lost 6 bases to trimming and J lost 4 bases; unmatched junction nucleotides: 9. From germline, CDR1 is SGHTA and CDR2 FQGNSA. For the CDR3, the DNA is TGTGCCAGCAGATTGACCGGGACAGCATACAATGAGCAGTTCTTC. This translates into CASRLTGTAYNEQFF.

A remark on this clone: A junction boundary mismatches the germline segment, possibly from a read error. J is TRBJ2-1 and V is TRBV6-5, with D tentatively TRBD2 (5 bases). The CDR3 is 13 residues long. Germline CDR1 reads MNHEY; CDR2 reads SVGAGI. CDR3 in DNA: TGTGCCAGCACCCCCTCGGACTTTGGGGAGCGGTTCTTC. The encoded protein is CASTPSDFGERFF.

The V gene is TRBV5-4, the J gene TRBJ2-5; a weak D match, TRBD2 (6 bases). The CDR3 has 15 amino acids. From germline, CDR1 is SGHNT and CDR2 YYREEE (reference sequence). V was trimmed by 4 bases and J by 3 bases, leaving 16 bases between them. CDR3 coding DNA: TGTGCCAGCAGCCAACCGGGACTGTCAAAAGAGACCCAGTACTTC. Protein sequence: CASSQPGLSKETQYF.